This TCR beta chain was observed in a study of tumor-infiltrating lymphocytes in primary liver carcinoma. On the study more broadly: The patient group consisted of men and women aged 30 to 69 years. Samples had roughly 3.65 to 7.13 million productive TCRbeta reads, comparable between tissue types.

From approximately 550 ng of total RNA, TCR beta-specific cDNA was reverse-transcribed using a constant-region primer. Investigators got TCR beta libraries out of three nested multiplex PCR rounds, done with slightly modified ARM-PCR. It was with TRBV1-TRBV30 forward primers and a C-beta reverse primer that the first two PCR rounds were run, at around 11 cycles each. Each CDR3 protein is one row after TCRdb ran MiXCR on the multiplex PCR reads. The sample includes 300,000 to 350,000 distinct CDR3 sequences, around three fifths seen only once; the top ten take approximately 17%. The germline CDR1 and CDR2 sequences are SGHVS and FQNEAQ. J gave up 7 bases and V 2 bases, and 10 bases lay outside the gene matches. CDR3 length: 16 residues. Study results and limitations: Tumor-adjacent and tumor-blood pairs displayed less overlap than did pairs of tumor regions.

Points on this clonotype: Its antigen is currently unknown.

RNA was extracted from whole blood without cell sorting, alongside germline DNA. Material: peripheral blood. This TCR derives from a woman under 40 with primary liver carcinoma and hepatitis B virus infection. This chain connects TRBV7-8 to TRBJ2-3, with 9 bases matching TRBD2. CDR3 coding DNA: TGTGCCAGCAGCTTAATCATAAGCGGGAGGACGAATACGCAGTATTTT. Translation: CASSLIISGRTNTQYF.